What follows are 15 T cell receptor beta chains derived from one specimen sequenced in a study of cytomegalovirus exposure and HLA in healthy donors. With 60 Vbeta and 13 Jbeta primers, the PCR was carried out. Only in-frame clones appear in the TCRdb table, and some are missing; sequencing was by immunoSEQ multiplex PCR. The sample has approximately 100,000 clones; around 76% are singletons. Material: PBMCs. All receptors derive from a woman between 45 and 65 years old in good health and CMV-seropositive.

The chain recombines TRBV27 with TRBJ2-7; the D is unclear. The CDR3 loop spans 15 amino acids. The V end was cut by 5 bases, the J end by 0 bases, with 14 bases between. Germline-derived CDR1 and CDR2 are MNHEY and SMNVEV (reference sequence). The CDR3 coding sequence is TGTGCCAGCAGTCGGGTTCAGCGTAGCTCCTACGAGCAGTACTTC. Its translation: CASSRVQRSSYEQYF.

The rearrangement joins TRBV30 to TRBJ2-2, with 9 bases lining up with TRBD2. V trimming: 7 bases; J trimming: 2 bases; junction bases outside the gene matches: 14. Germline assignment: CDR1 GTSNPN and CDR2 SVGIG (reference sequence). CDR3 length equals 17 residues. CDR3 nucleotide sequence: TGTGCCTCCCTGGGGGGACTAGCTCCTAAAAACACCGGGGAGCTGTTTTTT. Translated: CASLGGLAPKNTGELFF.

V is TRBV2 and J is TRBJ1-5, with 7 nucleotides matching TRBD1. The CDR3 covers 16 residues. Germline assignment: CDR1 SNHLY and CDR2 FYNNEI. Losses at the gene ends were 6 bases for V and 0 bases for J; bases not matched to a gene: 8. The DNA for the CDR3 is TGTGCCAGCAGACCGCGACAGGGCACTAGCAATCAGCCCCAGCATTTT. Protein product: CASRPRQGTSNQPQHF.

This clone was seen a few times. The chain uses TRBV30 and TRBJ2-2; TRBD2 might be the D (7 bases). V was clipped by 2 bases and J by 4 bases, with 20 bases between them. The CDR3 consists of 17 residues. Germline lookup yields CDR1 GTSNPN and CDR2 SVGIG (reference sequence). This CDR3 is CAWSTIRGWGGTGELFF. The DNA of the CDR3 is TGTGCCTGGAGTACAATCAGGGGTTGGGGGGGCACCGGGGAGCTGTTTTTT.

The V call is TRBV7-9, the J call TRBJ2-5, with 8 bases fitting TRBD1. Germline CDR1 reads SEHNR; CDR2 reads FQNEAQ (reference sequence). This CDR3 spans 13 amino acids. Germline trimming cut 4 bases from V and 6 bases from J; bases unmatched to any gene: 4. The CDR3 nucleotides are TGTGCCAGCAGCTCCGACAGGGGAAAGACCCAGTACTTC. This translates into CASSSDRGKTQYF.

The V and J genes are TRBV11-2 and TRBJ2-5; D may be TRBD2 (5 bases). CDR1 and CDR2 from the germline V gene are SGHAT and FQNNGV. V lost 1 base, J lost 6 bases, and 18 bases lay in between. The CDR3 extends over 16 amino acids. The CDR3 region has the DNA TGTGCCAGCAGCTTAGGTGGCTCGCTAACGGGAAAGACCCAGTACTTC. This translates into CASSLGGSLTGKTQYF.

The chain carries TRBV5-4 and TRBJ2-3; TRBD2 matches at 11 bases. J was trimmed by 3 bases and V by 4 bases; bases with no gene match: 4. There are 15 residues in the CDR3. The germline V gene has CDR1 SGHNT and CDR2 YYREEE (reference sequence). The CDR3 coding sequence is TGTGCCAGCAGCGCGGGGACTAGCGGAACAGATACGCAGTATTTT. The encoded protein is CASSAGTSGTDTQYF.

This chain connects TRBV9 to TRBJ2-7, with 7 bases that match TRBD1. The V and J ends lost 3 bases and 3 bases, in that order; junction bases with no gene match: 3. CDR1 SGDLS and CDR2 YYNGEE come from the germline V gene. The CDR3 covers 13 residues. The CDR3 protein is CASSAAGGYEQYF. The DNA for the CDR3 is TGTGCCAGCAGCGCGGCAGGGGGCTACGAGCAGTACTTC.

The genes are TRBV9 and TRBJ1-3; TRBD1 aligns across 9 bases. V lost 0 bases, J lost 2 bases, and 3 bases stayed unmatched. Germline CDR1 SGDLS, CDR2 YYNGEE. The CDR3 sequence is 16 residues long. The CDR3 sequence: CASSVEGTGTGNTIYF. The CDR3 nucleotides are TGTGCCAGCAGCGTAGAAGGGACAGGGACTGGAAACACCATATATTTT.

CDR3 protein: CASSVWAGSGSTDTQYF. As DNA, the CDR3 is TGTGCCAGCAGCGTTTGGGCGGGGAGCGGGAGCACAGATACGCAGTATTTT. The genes are TRBV9 and TRBJ2-3, with a possible D match to TRBD2 (6 bases). The V end lost 2 bases, the J end lost 0 bases, and 16 bases lay between the germline ends. Germline CDR1 SGDLS, CDR2 YYNGEE. This CDR3 contains 17 residues.

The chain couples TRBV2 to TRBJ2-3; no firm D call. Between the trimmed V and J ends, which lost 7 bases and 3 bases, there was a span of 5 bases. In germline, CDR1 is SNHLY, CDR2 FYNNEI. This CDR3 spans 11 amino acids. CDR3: CASTRTDTQYF. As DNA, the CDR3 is TGTGCCAGCACCAGAACAGATACGCAGTATTTT.

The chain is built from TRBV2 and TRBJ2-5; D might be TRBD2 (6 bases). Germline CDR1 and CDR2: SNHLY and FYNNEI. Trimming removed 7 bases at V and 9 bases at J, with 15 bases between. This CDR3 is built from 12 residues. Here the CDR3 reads CASNLNRESQYF. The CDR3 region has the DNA TGTGCCAGCAACCTCAATCGGGAGTCCCAGTACTTC. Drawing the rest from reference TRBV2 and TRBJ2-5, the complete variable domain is EPEVTQTPSHQVTQMGQEVILRCVPISNHLYFYWYRQILGQKVEFLVSFYNNEISEKSEIFDDQFSVERPDGSNFTLKIRSTKLEDSAMYFCASNLNRESQYFGPGTRLLVL.

The CDR3 sequence: CASSDTGASWADTQYF. The CDR3 nucleotides read TGTGCCAGCAGTGATACTGGGGCCTCTTGGGCCGATACGCAGTATTTT. The chain couples TRBV2 to TRBJ2-3, with a weak D call TRBD1 (5 bases). Between the trimmed V and J ends, which lost 3 bases and 6 bases, there was a span of 19 bases. CDR1 and CDR2 from the germline V gene are SNHLY and FYNNEI. This CDR3 comprises 16 residues.

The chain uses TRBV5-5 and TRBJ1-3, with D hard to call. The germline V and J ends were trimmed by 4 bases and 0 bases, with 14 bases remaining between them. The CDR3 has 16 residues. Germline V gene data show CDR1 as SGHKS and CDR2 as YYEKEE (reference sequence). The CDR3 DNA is TGTGCCAGCAGCCCAGGCAACGGGAACTCTGGAAACACCATATATTTT. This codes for CASSPGNGNSGNTIYF.

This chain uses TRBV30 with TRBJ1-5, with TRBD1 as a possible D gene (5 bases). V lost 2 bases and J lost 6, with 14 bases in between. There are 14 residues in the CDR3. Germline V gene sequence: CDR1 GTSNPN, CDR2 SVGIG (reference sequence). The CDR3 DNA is TGTGCCTGGAGTACCCAGGGAAGGGGTCAGCCCCAGCATTTT. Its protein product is CAWSTQGRGQPQHF.